The 5 T cell receptor beta chains below come from one sample, sequenced in a study of cytomegalovirus exposure and HLA in healthy donors. Use of 60 Vbeta and 13 Jbeta primers characterized the PCR. TCRdb's copy holds only in-frame clones and misses some; the assay was immunoSEQ multiplex PCR. The sample's table shows about 42,000 clones. Sequenced input: PBMCs. These receptors were collected from a young man in good health and CMV-seronegative.

The chain links TRBV28 to TRBJ1-4, with D tentatively TRBD1 (5 bases). The germline CDR1 and CDR2 sequences are MDHEN and SYDVKM. V was cut by 1 base and J by 2 bases, with 8 bases left in between. The CDR3 spans 15 residues. CDR3 DNA sequence: TGTGCCAGCAGTTTATTAGGGGCGACTAATGAAAAACTGTTTTTT. This sequence encodes CASSLLGATNEKLFF.

J is TRBJ1-2 and V is TRBV30, with a tentative D call TRBD1 (6 bases). Germline V CDR1 and CDR2: GTSNPN, SVGIG (reference sequence). The V gene lost 2 bases and the J gene lost 2 bases, with 12 bases spanning the gap. The CDR3 runs 14 residues. CDR3: CAWSSGHTNYGYTF. In DNA form, the CDR3 reads TGTGCCTGGAGTTCGGGACACACAAACTATGGCTACACCTTC. The full variable domain, rest sourced from reference TRBV30 and TRBJ1-2, is SQTIHQWPATLVQPVGSPLSLECTVEGTSNPNLYWYRQAAGRGLQLLFYSVGIGQISSEVPQNLSASRPQDRQFILSSKKLLLSDSGFYLCAWSSGHTNYGYTFGSGTRLTVV.

This chain links TRBV7-2 with TRBJ2-3; tentatively, D is TRBD1 (8 bases). The length of the CDR3 is 15 residues. CDR1 is SGHTA, CDR2 FQGNSA, per germline. Trimming took off 2 bases at V and 4 bases at J, with 13 bases between the two ends. In nucleotides, the CDR3 is TGTGCCAGCAGCTTAAACAGGGGGAGGGCAGATACGCAGTATTTT. This translates into CASSLNRGRADTQYF. The full variable domain, with the rest looked up from reference TRBV7-2 and TRBJ2-3, is GAGVSQSPSNKVTEKGKDVELRCDPISGHTALYWYRQSLGQGLEFLIYFQGNSAPDKSGLPSDRFSAERTGGSVSTLTIQRTQQEDSAVYLCASSLNRGRADTQYFGPGTRLTVL.

V and J are TRBV5-6 and TRBJ2-7; D may be TRBD1 (6 bases). The CDR3 is 11 amino acids. V was cut by 2 bases and J by 11 bases, with 11 bases left in between. The germline gives CDR1 SGHDT, CDR2 YYEEEE. The CDR3 DNA sequence: TGTGCCAGCAGCTTACAGGGTGGGGAGTACTTC. Protein: CASSLQGGEYF.

The chain joins TRBV4-2 to TRBJ2-7; TRBD2 might be the D (6 bases). Trimming took off 1 base at V and 6 bases at J, with 19 bases between the two ends. CDR1 is LGHNA, CDR2 YNFKEQ, per germline. The CDR3 totals 16 residues. The CDR3 reads CASSQGGGRGGLEQYF. The CDR3 DNA follows: TGTGCCAGCAGCCAAGGTGGAGGGCGAGGCGGCCTCGAGCAGTACTTC.